The source of this T cell receptor beta chain is a study of shared clonotypes between healthy human individuals. The CDR3 spans 11 residues. V lost 3 bases to trimming and J lost 7 bases; unmatched junction nucleotides: 2. CDR1 and CDR2 from the germline V gene are GTSNPN and SVGIG (reference sequence). The table lists this clone with a count of one. This specimen includes other DNA sequences encoding the same CDR3. Some clones are missing from TCRdb's copy, which holds only in-frame ones; the method was immunoSEQ multiplex PCR. The table records hundreds of thousands of clones, less than 85% of them present only once.

Sequencing was carried out using memory CD4+ T cells sorted from blood. As for subset: CD45RA-negative fraction. The J gene is TRBJ2-7, the V gene TRBV30, with 8 bases matching TRBD2. The receptor was derived from a woman in her thirties in good health. CDR3 sequence reads: CAWSRGGEQYF. CDR3 nucleotide sequence: TGTGCCTGGAGCCGGGGGGGGGAGCAGTACTTC.